Only a few counts were recorded for the clone carrying this T cell receptor (beta chain). These data come from a study of blood T cell repertoires in COVID-19. In the study's own analysis: Nucleated cell number was recorded as an estimate derived from reference gene primer amplification. Data came from immunoSEQ multiplex PCR; TCRdb stores just in-frame clones and leaves some out. That table furnishes V, J and clone size, whereas the DNA furnished D and trimming. The sample comprises about 220,000 clones, just over 85% of which are singletons, and 2.2% rests with the top ten. The ends lost 7 bases at V and 2 bases at J; junction bases unmatched: 8. This CDR3 has 14 amino acids. Germline assignment: CDR1 SGHRS and CDR2 YFSETQ.

Sequences were obtained from peripheral blood. The V and J genes are TRBV5-1 and TRBJ1-2; 7 bases are shared with TRBD1. The clonotype comes from a man in his thirties or forties who had recovered from COVID-19. The CDR3 DNA is TGCGCCAGCTATACAGGGGACCAAAACTATGGCTACACCTTC. Translation gives CASYTGDQNYGYTF.